Listed below are T cell receptor beta chains from one sample, sequenced in a study of early T cells in non-severe SARS-CoV-2 infection. TCRdb ran MiXCR on the 5' RACE reads and lists one entry per CDR3 protein. The repertoire includes tens of thousands of distinct CDR3 sequences, about 14% of them detected once, and 3.9% sits in the top ten. Sequenced here: whole blood, sampled at baseline. The receptors stem from an adult who was a healthcare worker with PCR-confirmed SARS-CoV-2 infection or an uninfected control (not recorded which). Both conserved end residues are part of each CDR3. D genes are given only for firm matches. Clone size, where shown, is once, few, many, or a class for clones that have expanded.

abundance: many; d_gene: NA; v_gene: TRBV18; j_gene: TRBJ2-1; CDR3aa: CASSPDGSNEQFF; CDR3nt: TGTGCCAGCTCACCCGACGGCAGTAATGAGCAGTTCTTC
abundance: many; d_gene: NA; v_gene: TRBV20-1; j_gene: TRBJ2-7; CDR3aa: CSAQNTGTRYEQYF; CDR3nt: TGCAGTGCTCAAAATACCGGGACAAGGTACGAGCAGTACTTC
abundance: many; d_gene: NA; v_gene: TRBV20-1; j_gene: TRBJ2-5; CDR3aa: CSSRHYGTGQETQYF; CDR3nt: TGCAGTTCGCGACACTACGGGACCGGCCAAGAGACCCAGTACTTC
abundance: few; d_gene: NA; v_gene: TRBV20-1; j_gene: TRBJ2-3; CDR3aa: CSARDFGWEDPTTDTQYF; CDR3nt: TGCAGTGCTAGAGATTTTGGGTGGGAGGACCCCACCACAGATACGCAGTATTTT
abundance: few; d_gene: NA; v_gene: TRBV11-3; j_gene: TRBJ2-2; CDR3aa: CASSLESAGTGELFF; CDR3nt: TGTGCCAGCAGCTTAGAGTCCGCGGGCACCGGGGAGCTGTTTTTT
abundance: many; d_gene: NA; v_gene: TRBV12-3/TRBV12-4; j_gene: TRBJ2-2; CDR3aa: CASSTLGTGELFF; CDR3nt: TGTGCCAGCAGCACTTTGGGCACCGGGGAGCTGTTTTTT
abundance: NA; d_gene: NA; v_gene: TRBV4-2; j_gene: TRBJ2-7; CDR3aa: CASSQEGGTGVAHEQYF; CDR3nt: TGTGCCAGCAGCCAAGAGGGTGGAACGGGAGTAGCCCACGAGCAGTACTTC
abundance: NA; d_gene: TRBD2; v_gene: TRBV7-2; j_gene: TRBJ2-7; CDR3aa: CASSRAGTSDYEQYF; CDR3nt: TGTGCCAGCAGCCGCGCCGGGACTAGCGACTACGAGCAGTACTTC
abundance: few; d_gene: NA; v_gene: TRBV6-6; j_gene: TRBJ2-2; CDR3aa: CASSSETVPGELFF; CDR3nt: TGTGCCAGCAGTTCCGAGACTGTGCCCGGGGAGCTGTTTTTT
abundance: few; d_gene: NA; v_gene: TRBV6-5; j_gene: TRBJ2-1; CDR3aa: CASSYGGESEQFF; CDR3nt: TGTGCCAGCAGTTACGGGGGAGAAAGTGAGCAGTTCTTC
abundance: NA; d_gene: TRBD2; v_gene: TRBV5-4; j_gene: TRBJ2-5; CDR3aa: CASSRAGAQSTQYF; CDR3nt: TGTGCCAGCAGTCGAGCGGGAGCTCAGTCGACCCAGTACTTC
abundance: few; d_gene: NA; v_gene: TRBV30; j_gene: TRBJ2-1; CDR3aa: CAGEQDNEQFF; CDR3nt: TGTGCCGGGGAACAGGACAATGAGCAGTTCTTC
abundance: many; d_gene: NA; v_gene: TRBV20-1; j_gene: TRBJ1-5; CDR3aa: CSARASRAQPQHF; CDR3nt: TGCAGTGCTAGAGCGTCAAGGGCTCAGCCCCAGCATTTT
abundance: many; d_gene: TRBD2; v_gene: TRBV5-1; j_gene: TRBJ2-1; CDR3aa: CASSLSGRVNEQFF; CDR3nt: TGCGCCAGCAGCTTGAGCGGGAGGGTCAATGAGCAGTTCTTC
abundance: few; d_gene: TRBD2; v_gene: TRBV11-2; j_gene: TRBJ2-1; CDR3aa: CASSLFQREGRQFF; CDR3nt: TGTGCCAGCAGCTTATTCCAGCGGGAGGGCCGGCAGTTCTTC
abundance: NA; d_gene: TRBD1; v_gene: TRBV29-1; j_gene: TRBJ1-2; CDR3aa: CSVEGGQTNYGYTF; CDR3nt: TGCAGCGTTGAAGGGGGACAGACTAACTATGGCTACACCTTC
abundance: few; d_gene: NA; v_gene: TRBV5-1; j_gene: TRBJ2-1; CDR3aa: CASSLEGTLYNEQFF; CDR3nt: TGCGCCAGCAGCTTGGAAGGGACTCTTTACAATGAGCAGTTCTTC